Below are 32 T cell receptor beta chains sequenced from a single sample in a study of blood T cell repertoires in COVID-19. Some clones are missing from TCRdb's copy, which holds only in-frame ones; the method was immunoSEQ multiplex PCR. The sample lists 200,000 to 300,000 clones; 80% to 85% were seen once. Input material: peripheral blood. The source of these receptors is a man aged 55 to 70 with acute or convalescent COVID-19.

The CDR3, as DNA: TGCACCAGCAGCCAAGTGGACGGGGGGGAAAGAGGCGAGCAGTACTTC. It translates to CTSSQVDGGERGEQYF. The chain recombines TRBV1 with TRBJ2-7; the table's D call TRBD2 went unverified against the DNA. TRBV1 is shown as a pseudogene. The CDR3 totals 16 residues.

The V and J genes are TRBV19 and TRBJ2-1; perhaps TRBD2 as D (5 bases). The V end lost 4 bases, the J end lost 7 bases, and 23 bases lay between the germline ends. Per germline, CDR1 LNHDA and CDR2 SQIVND (reference sequence). The CDR3 covers 17 residues. CDR3 sequence (DNA): TGTGCCAGTAGTAGGGCGGGTTTCGCGGTAGAGGCAAATGAGCAGTTCTTC. It specifies CASSRAGFAVEANEQFF. Supplemented by reference TRBV19 and TRBJ2-1, the full variable domain reads DGGITQSPKYLFRKEGQNVTLSCEQNLNHDAMYWYRQDPGQGLRLIYYSQIVNDFQKGDIAEGYSVSREKKESFPLTVTSAQKNPTAFYLCASSRAGFAVEANEQFFGPGTRLTVL.

V is TRBV11-2 and J is TRBJ2-7; the match to TRBD2 covers 12 bases. V was clipped by 0 bases and J by 2 bases; unmatched bases: 5. CDR1 and CDR2 from the germline V gene are SGHAT and FQNNGV. CDR3 length: 17 residues. The CDR3 sequence: CASSLETSGGTTYEQYF. The DNA for the CDR3 is TGTGCCAGCAGCTTAGAGACTAGCGGGGGAACTACCTACGAGCAGTACTTC.

The rearrangement joins TRBV27 to TRBJ1-2; the D is unclear. This CDR3 contains 14 residues. Trimming pared 3 bases from V and 2 bases from J, leaving 10 bases between. CDR1 is MNHEY and CDR2 is SMNVEV in the germline V gene (reference sequence). The CDR3 DNA is TGTGCCAGCAGTTTTCGCGGTTCGAACTATGGCTACACCTTC. Translation: CASSFRGSNYGYTF.

V usage is TRBV4-2 and J usage is TRBJ2-3; 11 bases fit TRBD2. The J segment lost 2 bases and the V segment lost 0 bases, leaving 10 bases of the junction unmatched. The germline CDR1 and CDR2 sequences are LGHNA and YNFKEQ. The CDR3 loop spans 19 amino acids. CDR3 in amino acids: CASSQESASGGYHTDTQYF. The CDR3 DNA is TGTGCCAGCAGCCAAGAGTCGGCTAGCGGGGGGTATCACACAGATACGCAGTATTTT.

V usage is TRBV6-5 and J usage is TRBJ2-7; 9 bases line up with TRBD2. V gave up 7 bases and J gave up 2 bases; unmatched junction bases: 9. CDR1 and CDR2 from the germline V gene are MNHEY and SVGAGI. The CDR3 is made up of 15 amino acids. CDR3: CASTLGLAVAYEQYF. The CDR3 nucleotides are TGTGCCAGCACCCTGGGACTAGCTGTCGCCTACGAGCAGTACTTC.

The CDR3 here is CASRRTGGEQYF. DNA for the CDR3: TGTGCCAGCAGGCGGACAGGGGGCGAGCAGTACTTC. The rearrangement joins TRBV28 to TRBJ2-7, with 10 nucleotides matching TRBD1. The germline CDR1 and CDR2 sequences are MDHEN and SYDVKM. The CDR3 runs 12 residues. The V gene end was trimmed by 6 bases and the J gene end by 6 bases; junction bases not matched to a gene: 2.

This rearrangement joins TRBV7-3 to TRBJ2-7; tentative D call: TRBD1 (6 bases). The ends were cut back, 6 bases at V and 0 bases at J, with 15 bases in the middle. The CDR3 loop spans 15 amino acids. The germline CDR1 and CDR2 sequences are SGHTA and FQGTGA. The CDR3 protein is CASRRTAPDSYEQYF. CDR3 nucleotides: TGTGCCAGCAGAAGGACAGCTCCTGACTCCTACGAGCAGTACTTC.

The chain links TRBV11-2 to TRBJ1-3, with no clear D. The CDR3 length is 15 residues. Germline CDR1 and CDR2: SGHAT and FQNNGV. V was shortened by 3 bases and J by 0 bases, with 9 bases between the two germline ends. The CDR3 here is CASSFSPYSGNTIYF. The DNA of the CDR3 is TGTGCCAGCAGCTTTTCTCCGTACTCTGGAAACACCATATATTTT.

The gene calls are TRBV11-2 and TRBJ1-2, with D perhaps TRBD1 (5 bases). Germline loops: CDR1 SGHAT, CDR2 FQNNGV. This CDR3 spans 15 amino acids. V was pared by 2 bases and J by 1 base, with 11 bases between. CDR3 sequence (DNA): TGTGCCAGCAGCTTAACGAGACAGAGTAACTATGGCTACACCTTC. The encoded protein is CASSLTRQSNYGYTF.

The chain uses TRBV19 and TRBJ2-2; maybe TRBD1 (5 bases). The CDR3 is 16 residues long. Germline V CDR1 and CDR2: LNHDA, SQIVND (reference sequence). V lost 5 bases to trimming and J lost 1 base, with 14 bases between them. In nucleotides, the CDR3 is TGTGCCAGTAGTCCCTTGGCAGGGCGGAACACCGGGGAGCTGTTTTTT. Protein product: CASSPLAGRNTGELFF.

This chain joins TRBV5-6 and TRBJ1-2; the D is unclear. CDR3 length equals 14 residues. With 0 bases removed from V and 2 bases from J, the gap between germline ends came to 8 bases. Germline assignment: CDR1 SGHDT and CDR2 YYEEEE. The CDR3 coding sequence is TGTGCCAGCAGCTTGGTGGCCGCAAACTATGGCTACACCTTC. Amino acid sequence: CASSLVAANYGYTF.

This clone has a single count. The genes are TRBV6-1 and TRBJ1-6; tentatively, D is TRBD1 (6 bases). V lost 2 bases and J lost 6, with 11 bases in between. This CDR3 has 15 amino acids. CDR1 is MNHNS, CDR2 SASEGT, per germline. CDR3 residues: CASSEQGLLNSPLHF. In DNA, the CDR3 is TGTGCCAGCAGTGAACAGGGGCTACTTAATTCACCCCTCCACTTT.

The chain joins TRBV7-9 to TRBJ1-1, with TRBD1 matching over 7 bases. The CDR3 is 14 residues long. The germline V gene encodes CDR1 SEHNR and CDR2 FQNEAQ (reference sequence). J was trimmed by 3 bases and V by 5 bases; bases with no gene match: 6. CDR3: CASSPHGTDTEAFF. CDR3 DNA sequence: TGTGCCAGCAGCCCGCATGGGACAGACACTGAAGCTTTCTTT.

This chain joins TRBV5-1 and TRBJ1-2, with D maybe TRBD1 (6 bases). In germline, CDR1 is SGHRS, CDR2 YFSETQ. The CDR3 totals 11 residues. V was pared by 7 bases and J by 8 bases, with 12 bases between. The CDR3 protein is CASGDTRGYTF. The CDR3 nucleotides read TGCGCCAGCGGGGACACGAGGGGCTACACCTTC.

The chain carries TRBV9 and TRBJ1-2, with 12 bases identical to TRBD1. CDR1 is SGDLS and CDR2 is YYNGEE in the germline V gene. The J segment lost 6 bases and the V segment lost 0 bases, leaving 6 bases of the junction unmatched. The CDR3 consists of 16 residues. CDR3 residues: CASSVGGQGARDGYTF. The CDR3 DNA follows: TGTGCCAGCAGCGTAGGGGGACAGGGGGCAAGGGATGGCTACACCTTC.

The chain is built from TRBV21-1 and TRBJ1-5; the table's D call TRBD1 went unverified against the DNA. TRBV21-1 counts as a pseudogene. This CDR3 contains 18 residues. CDR3 nucleotides: TGTGCCAGCAGCAAAGCCCGGACGCAGGGCCGTTTCAATCAGCCCCAGCATTTT. Translated, it gives CASSKARTQGRFNQPQHF.

In its sample, this clone was seen once. The chain recombines TRBV5-1 with TRBJ1-2; 7 positions agree with TRBD1. Germline CDR1 reads SGHRS; CDR2 reads YFSETQ. J was trimmed by 1 base and V by 2 bases; bases with no gene match: 2. The CDR3 runs 14 residues. CDR3 protein: CASSFAGGNYGYTF. In DNA form, the CDR3 reads TGCGCCAGCAGCTTCGCAGGGGGTAACTATGGCTACACCTTC. The variable domain in full, with the rest retrieved from reference TRBV5-1 and TRBJ1-2, is KAGVTQTPRYLIKTRGQQVTLSCSPISGHRSVSWYQQTPGQGLQFLFEYFSETQRNKGNFPGRFSGRQFSNSRSEMNVSTLELGDSALYLCASSFAGGNYGYTFGSGTRLTVV.

This clone was observed a single time. The chain has TRBV7-9 and TRBJ2-2, with 11 bases that match TRBD2. The germline gives CDR1 SEHNR, CDR2 FQNEAQ (reference sequence). The CDR3 covers 15 residues. With 4 bases clipped from V and 6 bases from J, the junction kept 4 bases outside the gene matches. CDR3: CASSSGTSGSGELFF. The CDR3 coding sequence is TGTGCCAGCAGCTCAGGGACTAGCGGATCCGGGGAGCTGTTTTTT. The full variable domain, completed using reference TRBV7-9 and TRBJ2-2, is DTGVSQNPRHKITKRGQNVTFRCDPISEHNRLYWYRQTLGQGPEFLTYFQNEAQLEKSRLLSDRFSAERPKGSFSTLEIQRTEQGDSAMYLCASSSGTSGSGELFFGEGSRLTVL.

This chain connects TRBV5-4 to TRBJ1-1, with TRBD1 as a possible D gene (6 bases). The CDR3 extends over 14 amino acids. The germline V gene encodes CDR1 SGHNT and CDR2 YYREEE (reference sequence). Trimming stripped 4 bases from V and 1 base from J, with 11 bases between. The CDR3 is CASSPLGANTEAFF. The CDR3 DNA reads as TGTGCCAGCAGCCCTTTGGGGGCGAACACTGAAGCTTTCTTT.

This chain joins TRBV5-4 and TRBJ2-1, with a possible D match to TRBD1 (6 bases). V lost 2 bases, J lost 3 bases, and 9 bases lay in between. The germline V gene has CDR1 SGHNT and CDR2 YYREEE (reference sequence). The CDR3 extends over 14 amino acids. The CDR3 is CASSFTGNYNEQFF. In DNA form, the CDR3 reads TGTGCCAGCAGCTTTACAGGGAACTACAATGAGCAGTTCTTC.

This CDR3 is CASSMGPLLTGELFF. The CDR3, as DNA: TGTGCCAGTAGTATGGGGCCGCTGCTCACCGGGGAGCTGTTTTTT. V gene TRBV19 combines with J gene TRBJ2-2; D is possibly TRBD1 (5 bases). The CDR3 contains 15 residues. In germline, CDR1 is LNHDA, CDR2 SQIVND (reference sequence). The V end was cut by 3 bases, the J end by 4 bases, with 12 bases between.

The chain recombines TRBV28 with TRBJ2-3; 9 nucleotides align to TRBD2. The V and J ends lost 1 base and 4 bases, in that order; junction bases with no gene match: 12. The CDR3 sequence is 18 residues long. CDR1 is MDHEN and CDR2 is SYDVKM in the germline V gene. As DNA, the CDR3 is TGTGCCAGCAGTTTATCTGGGTGGCGGGAGGGCCGATCAGATACGCAGTATTTT. Protein: CASSLSGWREGRSDTQYF. Combining the CDR3 with reference TRBV28 and TRBJ2-3 gives the whole variable domain DVKVTQSSRYLVKRTGEKVFLECVQDMDHENMFWYRQDPGLGLRLIYFSYDVKMKEKGDIPEGYSVSREKKERFSLILESASTNQTSMYLCASSLSGWREGRSDTQYFGPGTRLTVL.

This chain's CDR3 is CASSQGGQGYYEQYF. The CDR3 coding sequence is TGTGCCAGCAGCCAAGGGGGACAGGGTTACTACGAGCAGTACTTC. The chain recombines TRBV3-1 (or the pseudogene TRBV3-2) with TRBJ2-7, with 9 bases identical to TRBD1. The CDR3 spans 15 residues. Losses at the gene ends were 1 base for V and 3 bases for J; bases not matched to a gene: 4. Germline V gives CDR1 LGHDT, CDR2 YNNKEL (reference sequence).

The chain uses TRBV2 and TRBJ2-7, with a tentative D call TRBD2 (5 bases). Per the germline V gene, CDR1 is SNHLY and CDR2 is FYNNEI. Deletions cut 7 bases from V and 4 bases from J, with 8 bases between. The CDR3 is 11 residues long. The CDR3 loop is CASTEVYEQYF. CDR3 DNA: TGTGCCAGCACGGAGGTATACGAGCAGTACTTC.

This sequence joins TRBV6-2 or TRBV6-3 and TRBJ2-1; D unclear. The CDR3 loop spans 14 amino acids. The V end lost 2 bases, the J end lost 6 bases, and 11 bases lay between the germline ends. Germline-derived CDR1 and CDR2 are MNHEY and SVGEGT. CDR3 sequence reads: CASSYEVSGNEQFF. CDR3 sequence (DNA): TGTGCCAGCAGTTACGAGGTGTCGGGCAATGAGCAGTTCTTC.

The chain links TRBV7-2 to TRBJ1-4; 7 bases fit TRBD1. The CDR3 extends over 14 amino acids. Per the germline V gene, CDR1 is SGHTA and CDR2 is FQGNSA. Trimming cost V 5 bases and J 3 bases; bases outside gene matches: 3. Here the CDR3 reads CASSLGTANEKLFF. The CDR3 DNA sequence: TGTGCCAGCAGCCTCGGGACAGCTAATGAAAAACTGTTTTTT.

The chain couples TRBV11-3 to TRBJ2-5; no definite D call. Germline lookup yields CDR1 SGHNT and CDR2 YENEEA. The CDR3 covers 11 residues. The chain's CDR3 is CPRLLQETQYF. The CDR3 nucleotides read TGTCCGAGGTTGCTTCAAGAGACCCAGTACTTC. Looking up the rest from reference TRBV11-3 and TRBJ2-5 gives the full variable domain: EAGVVQSPRYKIIEKKQPVAFWCNPISGHNTLYWYLQNLGQGPELLIRYENEEAVDDSQLPKDRFSAERLKGVDSTLKIQPAELGDSAVYLCPRLLQETQYFGPGTRLLVL.

The J gene is TRBJ1-4, the V gene TRBV29-1, with D tentatively TRBD1 (6 bases). CDR1 and CDR2 (germline): SQVTM, ANQGSEA. This CDR3 is 19 amino acids long. The V end was cut by 6 bases, the J end by 6 bases, with 32 bases between. Here the CDR3 reads CSVRPGRGAMLWGYEKLFF. DNA for the CDR3: TGCAGCGTCCGCCCCGGCCGGGGGGCAATGCTTTGGGGATATGAAAAACTGTTTTTT.

The chain couples TRBV7-9 to TRBJ2-2; TRBD1 is a possible D gene (7 bases). Germline CDR1 reads SEHNR; CDR2 reads FQNEAQ (reference sequence). CDR3 size: 17 residues. V shed 1 base and J shed 0 bases, with 12 bases lying between them. As DNA, the CDR3 is TGTGCCAGCAGCTTAGGTCGCGGGACAGCGAACACCGGGGAGCTGTTTTTT. This sequence encodes CASSLGRGTANTGELFF.

The J gene is TRBJ1-2, the V gene TRBV21-1. TRBV21-1 is recorded as a pseudogene. The CDR3 is 14 amino acids. The CDR3 DNA sequence: TGTGCCAGGGCGTTTTATTGGGTGGGAGGAGGCTACACCTTC. Translation: CARAFYWVGGGYTF.

The genes are TRBV6-5 and TRBJ1-3; 7 bases agree with TRBD1. The length of the CDR3 is 15 residues. In germline, CDR1 is MNHEY, CDR2 SVGAGI. J was trimmed by 0 bases and V by 5 bases; bases with no gene match: 4. CDR3 in DNA: TGTGCCAGCAGTCCTACAGGGGTCTCTGGAAACACCATATATTTT. It specifies CASSPTGVSGNTIYF.